Below are 2 T cell receptor beta chains sequenced from a single sample in a study of CD8 T cells in Susac syndrome. A quantity of about 0.45 to 1 ug RNA underwent reverse transcription using random hexamers. Via MiXCR, TCRdb re-called the immunoSEQ multiplex PCR reads, giving one row per CDR3 protein. The sample has approximately 190,000 distinct CDR3 sequences, 90% to 96% seen once; the top ten hold approximately 0.089%. The sequenced material came from CD4+ T cells from PBMCs. Receptor source: a human donor with Susac syndrome.

This sequence joins TRBV13 and TRBJ2-7; 7 bases are shared with TRBD2. The V segment lost 4 bases and the J segment 0 bases; nucleotides outside the gene matches: 3. CDR1 is PRHDT, CDR2 FYEKMQ, per germline (reference sequence). This CDR3 has 14 amino acids. The DNA for the CDR3 is TGTGCCAGCAGCTCGCGGGGGAGCTCCTACGAGCAGTACTTC. This encodes CASSSRGSSYEQYF.

The CDR3 here is CASSQLNSPLHF. CDR3 coding DNA: TGTGCCAGCAGCCAGCTTAATTCACCCCTCCACTTT. The gene calls are TRBV12-3 or TRBV12-4 and TRBJ1-6; D ambiguous. The CDR3 has 12 residues. The germline V and J ends were trimmed by 6 bases and 6 bases, with 6 bases remaining between them.